Only a few counts were recorded for the clone carrying this T cell receptor (beta chain). This sample was included in a study of response to subunit inactivated influenza vaccine. V shed 6 bases, J shed 5 bases, and the junction held 13 bases outside the gene matches. Germline assignment: CDR1 ENHRY and CDR2 SYGVKD. The CDR3 contains 16 residues. MiXCR, run by TCRdb on the RT-PCR reads, gives a single entry per CDR3 protein. In the table there are roughly 500,000 distinct CDR3 sequences, roughly 23% of which are singletons. These records were also assigned to another study, of T cells expressing NK-cell markers. This second study says: What made the TCR beta cDNA was 5'RACE template switching with UMIs. Beta-chain profiling covered CD3+CD56+NKG2C+, CD3+CD56+NKG2C- and CD3+CD56-NKG2C+ sorted subsets. In the group of eight sequenced donors, seven were HCMV-seropositive and one was seronegative. The same clonotypes also predominated in the CD3+CD56-NKG2C+ fraction of four donors. Uncertainty persisted over the HCMV specificity of expanded NKG2C+ T cell clones.

This sample comprised CD4+ T cells sorted from PBMCs, obtained 12 days after vaccination. The chain couples TRBV10-3 to TRBJ2-1, with TRBD2 matching over 7 bases. The sequence was collected from a middle-aged man who received an inactivated influenza vaccine. The CDR3 loop is CAIRPSAGLDDNEQFF. The CDR3 DNA sequence: TGTGCCATCAGGCCGTCAGCGGGGTTGGACGACAATGAGCAGTTCTTC.